This T cell receptor beta chain appears in the sequencing data of a study of blood T cell repertoires in COVID-19. Overall study context: T cells, B-cell-depleted T cells, or PBMCs provided the cDNA or gDNA that served as material.

In the authors' workflow: By means of reference gene primer amplification, nucleated cell counts were estimated. Only in-frame clones appear in the TCRdb table, and some are missing; sequencing was by immunoSEQ multiplex PCR. V and J calls plus clone size are reproduced from that table; the DNA served to infer D and trimming. The table shows approximately 250,000 clones, with less than 95% occurring only once. Participants came from around 25 US areas, aged roughly 18 to 95 years. Exposed enrollees encountered a COVID-19 case at some point within 2 weeks before study entry. Material: PBMCs or T cells enriched from blood (not recorded which). The TCR was taken from a man in his forties or fifties who had been exposed to COVID-19.

The CDR3 region is CASSVEDRGRTDTQYF. For the CDR3, the DNA is TGTGCCAGCAGCGTAGAGGACAGGGGGCGGACAGATACGCAGTATTTT. The chain uses TRBV9 and TRBJ2-3, with TRBD1 identical over 11 bases. Germline V gene sequence: CDR1 SGDLS, CDR2 YYNGEE. The CDR3 runs to 16 residues. After removal of 0 bases from V and 3 bases from J, the junction contained 3 bases not matched to a gene.